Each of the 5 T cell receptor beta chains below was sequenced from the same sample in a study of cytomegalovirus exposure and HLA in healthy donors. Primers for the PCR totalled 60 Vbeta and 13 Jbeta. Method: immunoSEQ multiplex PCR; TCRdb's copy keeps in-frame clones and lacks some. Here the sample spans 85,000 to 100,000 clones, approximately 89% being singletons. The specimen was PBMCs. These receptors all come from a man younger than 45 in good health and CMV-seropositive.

CDR3 in DNA: TGCGCCAGCAGCCAGAGGGACAGCGCAACTAATGAAAAACTGTTTTTT. Its protein product is CASSQRDSATNEKLFF. The chain has TRBV4-1 and TRBJ1-4, with 7 bases that match TRBD1. Germline V gene data show CDR1 as MGHRA and CDR2 as YSYEKL. The CDR3 is 16 amino acids. Unmatched junction bases numbered 4, after V lost 3 bases and J lost 0 bases.

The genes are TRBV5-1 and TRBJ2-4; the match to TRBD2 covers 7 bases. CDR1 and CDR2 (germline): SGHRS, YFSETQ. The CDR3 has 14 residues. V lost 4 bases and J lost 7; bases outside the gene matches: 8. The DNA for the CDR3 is TGCGCCAGCAGCGCACTTGGGGGGGAGAACATTCAGTACTTC. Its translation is CASSALGGENIQYF.

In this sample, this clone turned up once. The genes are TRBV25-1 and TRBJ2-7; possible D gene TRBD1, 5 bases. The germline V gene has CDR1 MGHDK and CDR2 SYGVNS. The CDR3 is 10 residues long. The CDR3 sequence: CVSPGYEQYF. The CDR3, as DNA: TGTGTCTCTCCAGGGTACGAGCAGTACTTC.

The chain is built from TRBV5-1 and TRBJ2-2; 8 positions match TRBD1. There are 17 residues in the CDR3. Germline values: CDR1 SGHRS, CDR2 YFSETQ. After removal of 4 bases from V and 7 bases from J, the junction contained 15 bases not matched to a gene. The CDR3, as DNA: TGCGCCAGCAGCCGGGGCACAGGGGGTGCATTCAGCGGGGAGCTGTTTTTT. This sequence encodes CASSRGTGGAFSGELFF.

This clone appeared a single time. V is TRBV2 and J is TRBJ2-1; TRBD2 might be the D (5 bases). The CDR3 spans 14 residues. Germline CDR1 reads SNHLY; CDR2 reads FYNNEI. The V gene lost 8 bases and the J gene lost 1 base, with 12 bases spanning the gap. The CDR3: CASESAGSYNEQFF. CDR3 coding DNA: TGTGCCAGCGAGTCTGCGGGTTCCTACAATGAGCAGTTCTTC. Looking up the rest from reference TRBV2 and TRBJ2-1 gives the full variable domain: EPEVTQTPSHQVTQMGQEVILRCVPISNHLYFYWYRQILGQKVEFLVSFYNNEISEKSEIFDDQFSVERPDGSNFTLKIRSTKLEDSAMYFCASESAGSYNEQFFGPGTRLTVL.